Listed here are 22 T cell receptor beta chains from one sample, sequenced in a study of blood T cell repertoires in COVID-19. Clones were read by immunoSEQ multiplex PCR, and TCRdb kept only the in-frame ones, dropping some. Counted here are roughly 200,000 clones, around 87% occurring once; the ten biggest clones make up around 2.1%. Input material: PBMCs or T cells enriched from blood (not recorded which). The receptors originated from a woman in her 30s who had recovered from COVID-19.

This sequence joins TRBV5-8 and TRBJ2-3, with TRBD2 identical over 16 bases. Germline CDR1 is SGHTS and CDR2 is YDEGEE. This CDR3 region has 17 residues. With 3 bases clipped from V and 4 bases from J, the junction kept 5 bases outside the gene matches. In DNA form, the CDR3 reads TGTGCCAGCAGCTACTCCGGGACTAGCGGGGGGGCAGATACGCAGTATTTT. Translation gives CASSYSGTSGGADTQYF.

At least ten counts were recorded for this clone. The rearrangement links TRBV11-2 to TRBJ2-7; the match to TRBD2 covers 8 bases. Germline CDR1 and CDR2: SGHAT and FQNNGV. CDR3 size: 15 residues. V lost 5 bases and J lost 6; bases outside the gene matches: 12. The CDR3 sequence: CASSPAGTSTTEQYF. In DNA form, the CDR3 reads TGTGCCAGCAGCCCGGCCGGGACTAGTACCACCGAGCAGTACTTC. Complete variable domain (other parts from reference TRBV11-2 and TRBJ2-7): EAGVAQSPRYKIIEKRQSVAFWCNPISGHATLYWYQQILGQGPKLLIQFQNNGVVDDSQLPKDRFSAERLKGVDSTLKIQPAKLEDSAVYLCASSPAGTSTTEQYFGPGTRLTVT.

The CDR3 nucleotides are TGTGCCAGCAGCCCGACAGGGGAGGGCACTGAAGCTTTCTTT. Protein product: CASSPTGEGTEAFF. The J gene is TRBJ1-1, the V gene TRBV11-3; 8 bases agree with TRBD1. The CDR3 runs to 14 residues. Germline trimming cut 5 bases from V and 4 bases from J; bases unmatched to any gene: 6. Germline CDR1 is SGHNT and CDR2 is YENEEA.

V usage is TRBV18 and J usage is TRBJ1-1; a weak D match, TRBD1 (5 bases). V was pared by 6 bases and J by 4 bases, with 15 bases between. Germline assignment: CDR1 KGHSH and CDR2 LQKENI. This CDR3 has 14 amino acids. This chain's CDR3 is CASSAGESSTEAFF. The CDR3, as DNA: TGTGCCAGCTCGGCGGGGGAGAGTAGCACTGAAGCTTTCTTT.

The chain has TRBV18 and TRBJ2-3, with no clear D. Germline V lookup: CDR1 KGHSH, CDR2 LQKENI. V lost 4 bases and J lost 0, with 8 bases in between. The CDR3 is made up of 14 amino acids. The CDR3 loop reads CASSRSSSTDTQYF. For the CDR3, the DNA is TGTGCCAGCTCACGTTCCTCTAGCACAGATACGCAGTATTTT.

The rearrangement uses TRBV24-1 and TRBJ1-2; D is unclear. The V gene lost 2 bases and the J gene lost 1 base, with 7 bases spanning the gap. Germline V gives CDR1 KGHDR, CDR2 SFDVKD. The CDR3 consists of 14 residues. The CDR3 DNA reads as TGTGCCACCAGTGATTCCGAGGATAACTATGGCTACACCTTC. Protein sequence: CATSDSEDNYGYTF.

The rearrangement uses TRBV5-6 and TRBJ1-4; 7 bases map to TRBD1. Germline lookup yields CDR1 SGHDT and CDR2 YYEEEE. The CDR3 is 15 amino acids. Losses at the gene ends were 2 bases for V and 7 bases for J; bases not matched to a gene: 8. CDR3 sequence: CASSLRQGGSEKLFF. The CDR3 DNA reads as TGTGCCAGCAGCTTACGACAGGGTGGGAGTGAAAAACTGTTTTTT.

The chain is built from TRBV10-2 and TRBJ1-5; no definite D call. The CDR3 covers 12 residues. The V end was cut by 9 bases, the J end by 0 bases, with 6 bases between. Looked up from germline, CDR1 is WSHSY and CDR2 is SAAADI. The CDR3: CASKNSNQPQHF. CDR3 coding DNA: TGCGCCAGTAAAAATAGCAATCAGCCCCAGCATTTT.

The rearrangement joins TRBV3-1 (or the pseudogene TRBV3-2) to TRBJ2-5, with 8 bases that match TRBD2. Germline-derived CDR1 and CDR2 are LGHDT and YNNKEL (reference sequence). The CDR3 totals 14 residues. With V trimmed by 3 bases and J by 1 base, 1 base remained unmatched. The CDR3 DNA sequence: TGTGCCAGCAGCCATACTAGCGGCCAAGAGACCCAGTACTTC. Translated, it gives CASSHTSGQETQYF.

This rearrangement joins TRBV2 to TRBJ1-2; D unresolved. Germline CDR1 SNHLY, CDR2 FYNNEI. V was clipped by 2 bases and J by 4 bases, with 11 bases between them. The CDR3 totals 14 residues. The CDR3 region has the DNA TGTGCCAGCAGTGAATTCCAGGATCCCTATGGCTACACCTTC. This encodes CASSEFQDPYGYTF.

V usage is TRBV7-8 and J usage is TRBJ2-7, with 12 positions matching TRBD2. This CDR3 has 19 amino acids. Trimming at V came to 5 bases and at J to 3 bases, leaving 17 bases not matched to a gene. Germline V gives CDR1 SGHVS, CDR2 FQNEAQ. The CDR3 DNA is TGTGCCAGCAGCGGAATGGGACGGCAGACTAGCGGGAGCCTCTACGAGCAGTACTTC. Its translation: CASSGMGRQTSGSLYEQYF.

In DNA, the CDR3 is TGTGCCAGCAGTGCCGAACAGGGGACAGATACGCAGTATTTT. Its translation: CASSAEQGTDTQYF. The V gene is TRBV2, the J gene TRBJ2-3, with 7 positions matching TRBD1. After removal of 4 bases from V and 3 bases from J, the junction contained 4 bases not matched to a gene. This CDR3 spans 14 amino acids. The germline CDR1 and CDR2 sequences are SNHLY and FYNNEI.

The chain carries TRBV24-1 and TRBJ2-4, with 12 bases fitting TRBD1. The CDR3 has 18 amino acids. In germline, CDR1 is KGHDR, CDR2 SFDVKD. J gave up 6 bases and V 2 bases, and 10 bases lay outside the gene matches. Here the CDR3 reads CATSDSPGQGAQRNIQYF. The DNA for the CDR3 is TGTGCCACCAGTGATTCGCCGGGACAGGGGGCGCAGAGAAACATTCAGTACTTC.

The V gene is TRBV3-1 (or the pseudogene TRBV3-2), the J gene TRBJ2-3; a possible D gene is TRBD2 (5 bases). The germline gives CDR1 LGHDT, CDR2 YNNKEL (reference sequence). Trimming removed 0 bases at V and 0 bases at J, with 7 bases between. This CDR3 spans 15 amino acids. This CDR3 is CASSQDVASTDTQYF. As DNA, the CDR3 is TGTGCCAGCAGCCAAGACGTAGCGAGCACAGATACGCAGTATTTT.

The chain carries TRBV7-9 and TRBJ2-2, with a weak D call TRBD1 (5 bases). CDR3 length: 14 residues. Germline V CDR1 and CDR2: SEHNR, FQNEAQ (reference sequence). V lost 5 bases to trimming and J lost 1 base, with 8 bases between them. The CDR3 reads CASSQGQNTGELFF. The DNA of the CDR3 is TGTGCCAGCAGCCAAGGACAGAACACCGGGGAGCTGTTTTTT.

This rearrangement joins TRBV6-5 to TRBJ2-3, with 8 bases identical to TRBD2. This CDR3 spans 15 amino acids. J gave up 6 bases and V 4 bases, and 9 bases lay outside the gene matches. CDR1 MNHEY and CDR2 SVGAGI come from the germline V gene. The CDR3 coding sequence is TGTGCCAGCAGTTCTACTAGCGGTGGCGTGGATACGCAGTATTTT. It specifies CASSSTSGGVDTQYF.

This chain uses TRBV30 with TRBJ2-1, with D perhaps matching TRBD1 (6 bases). Trimming took 4 bases from V and 0 from J, leaving 19 bases between them. Looked up from germline, CDR1 is GTSNPN and CDR2 is SVGIG (reference sequence). The CDR3 has 17 residues. The CDR3 protein is CAWKGEIGLSSYNEQFF. The CDR3 DNA is TGTGCCTGGAAGGGGGAAATAGGACTGAGCTCCTACAATGAGCAGTTCTTC.

The chain has TRBV4-1 and TRBJ2-7; tentative D call: TRBD2 (6 bases). V dropped 1 base and J dropped 2 bases, with 12 bases sitting between them. The length of the CDR3 is 15 residues. Germline values: CDR1 MGHRA, CDR2 YSYEKL. The CDR3 DNA reads TGCGCCAGCAGCCAAGCAGGAGGAGGGCCCTACGAGCAGTACTTC. It codes for CASSQAGGGPYEQYF.

The chain is built from TRBV19 and TRBJ2-5, with 13 positions matching TRBD2. V was clipped by 3 bases and J by 5 bases; unmatched bases: 3. This CDR3 region has 15 residues. CDR1 LNHDA and CDR2 SQIVND come from the germline V gene (reference sequence). This chain's CDR3 is CASSIGLAGVETQYF. CDR3 in DNA: TGTGCCAGTAGTATCGGACTAGCGGGAGTGGAGACCCAGTACTTC.

This chain uses TRBV5-1 with TRBJ1-1; 7 bases map to TRBD1. The CDR3 has 18 residues. V was pared by 0 bases and J by 0 bases, with 11 bases of the junction left unmatched. Germline loops: CDR1 SGHRS, CDR2 YFSETQ. In nucleotides, the CDR3 is TGCGCCAGCAGCTTGGTTTCCCTGACAGGGCCAATGAACACTGAAGCTTTCTTT. This gives the protein CASSLVSLTGPMNTEAFF. Full variable domain (outside the CDR3, taken from reference TRBV5-1 and TRBJ1-1): KAGVTQTPRYLIKTRGQQVTLSCSPISGHRSVSWYQQTPGQGLQFLFEYFSETQRNKGNFPGRFSGRQFSNSRSEMNVSTLELGDSALYLCASSLVSLTGPMNTEAFFGQGTRLTVV.

CDR3 sequence (DNA): TGTGCCAGCAGCCAATGGCTAGCGGGGCCCGGAGAGACCCAGTACTTC. It is translated as CASSQWLAGPGETQYF. The chain joins TRBV7-9 to TRBJ2-5; TRBD2 matches 9 bases. The CDR3 contains 16 residues. Per germline, CDR1 SEHNR and CDR2 FQNEAQ (reference sequence). With 5 bases clipped from V and 4 bases from J, the junction kept 11 bases outside the gene matches.

The CDR3 sequence: CASSQDERVSGANVLTF. Written as DNA, the CDR3 is TGCGCCAGCAGCCAAGATGAGAGGGTATCTGGGGCCAACGTCCTGACTTTC. The genes are TRBV4-3 and TRBJ2-6; tentative D call: TRBD2 (5 bases). Trimming took off 0 bases at V and 1 base at J, with 10 bases between the two ends. CDR3 length: 17 residues. The V gene's germline CDR1 is LGHNA and CDR2 YSLEER.